Shown below are 32 T cell receptor beta chains from a single sample sequenced in a study of blood T cell repertoires in COVID-19 (TCRdb year 2020). Library construction relied on the immunoSEQ multiplex PCR assay. This is the immuneACCESS table as TCRdb keeps it, with only in-frame sequences that have V and J called. A part of the clones is gone; compared with another copy, unresolved V genes explain less than half, and the rest is unexplained. This sample gives around 200,000 clones in total; more than 80% of them show up just once. The ten largest clones take up about 4% of the sample. Sequenced sample: PBMCs or T cells enriched from blood (not recorded which). All receptors derive from a woman in her thirties or forties with acute COVID-19.

The chain joins TRBV5-6 to TRBJ2-5; 9 bases fit TRBD2. CDR3 length: 16 amino acids. From germline, CDR1 is SGHDT and CDR2 YYEEEE. V shed 0 bases and J 4 bases; nucleotides not matched to a gene: 7. CDR3 DNA: TGTGCCAGCAGCTTGGTCGCGGGGGGGCCCGTAGAGACCCAGTACTTC. This translates into CASSLVAGGPVETQYF.

V gene TRBV19 combines with J gene TRBJ1-1; D remains ambiguous. The length of the CDR3 is 15 residues. V was cut by 1 base and J by 0 bases, with 9 bases left in between. CDR1 LNHDA and CDR2 SQIVND come from the germline V gene (reference sequence). The CDR3 sequence: CASSIVGDMNTEAFF. In DNA, the CDR3 is TGTGCCAGTAGTATAGTCGGGGATATGAACACTGAAGCTTTCTTT.

The chain's CDR3 is CASSTRTSGGPPLDTQYF. The CDR3 nucleotides read TGTGCCAGCAGCACGCGGACTAGCGGGGGGCCTCCTTTGGATACGCAGTATTTT. The V call is TRBV9, the J call TRBJ2-3; 14 nucleotides match TRBD2. The CDR3 sequence is 18 residues long. The V and J ends lost 4 bases and 6 bases, in that order; junction bases with no gene match: 13. Germline V gene sequence: CDR1 SGDLS, CDR2 YYNGEE.

The chain links TRBV7-2 to TRBJ2-1; TRBD2 might be the D (5 bases). Trimming removed 1 base at V and 2 bases at J, with 9 bases between. In germline, CDR1 is SGHTA, CDR2 FQGNSA. This CDR3 region has 15 residues. The CDR3 reads CASSLGRGTYNEQFF. The CDR3 DNA reads as TGTGCCAGCAGCTTAGGACGAGGGACCTACAATGAGCAGTTCTTC.

The CDR3 region has the DNA TGTGCCAGCAGCCAAGATACGGGGACAGGGGTAGAAAAACTGTTTTTT. Its protein product is CASSQDTGTGVEKLFF. The rearrangement uses TRBV3-1 (or the pseudogene TRBV3-2) and TRBJ1-4; 10 nucleotides align to TRBD1. Germline V gene sequence: CDR1 LGHDT, CDR2 YNNKEL (reference sequence). V gave up 0 bases and J gave up 8 bases; unmatched junction bases: 6. This CDR3 comprises 16 residues.

J is TRBJ1-1 and V is TRBV7-6, with TRBD1 matching 12 bases. CDR3 size: 16 residues. The junction had 3 bases not matched to a gene; V was cut back by 2 bases and J by 2 bases. The germline CDR1 and CDR2 sequences are SGHVS and FNYEAQ. The CDR3 DNA sequence: TGTGCCAGCAGCTTACGGGACAGGGGGCTTAACACTGAAGCTTTCTTT. Encoded protein: CASSLRDRGLNTEAFF.

The chain uses TRBV9 and TRBJ1-1, with 11 bases lining up with TRBD1. The CDR3 is 14 amino acids. After removal of 3 bases from V and 5 bases from J, the junction contained 3 bases not matched to a gene. The germline CDR1 and CDR2 sequences are SGDLS and YYNGEE. The CDR3 here is CASSAGQGGTEAFF. Written as DNA, the CDR3 is TGTGCCAGCAGCGCGGGACAGGGGGGAACTGAAGCTTTCTTT.

The J gene is TRBJ1-5, the V gene TRBV2; D is unresolved. Germline V gene lookup returns CDR1 SNHLY and CDR2 FYNNEI. Deletions cut 7 bases from V and 1 base from J, with 11 bases between. The CDR3 totals 14 residues. In DNA, the CDR3 is TGTGCCAGCATGGCAGGATTAAGCAATCAGCCCCAGCATTTT. As protein: CASMAGLSNQPQHF.

CDR3: CASSYAEASEAYEQYF. CDR3 coding DNA: TGTGCCAGCAGTTACGCCGAGGCTAGCGAGGCCTACGAGCAGTACTTC. V and J are TRBV6-2 or TRBV6-3 and TRBJ2-7, with D maybe TRBD2 (6 bases). Trimming removed 2 bases at V and 2 bases at J, with 16 bases between. The CDR3 length is 16 residues. Germline CDR1 and CDR2: MNHEY and SVGEGT.

V usage is TRBV7-6 and J usage is TRBJ2-1; no reliable D call. Germline V gene sequence: CDR1 SGHVS, CDR2 FNYEAQ. The CDR3 has 14 residues. Trimming stripped 4 bases from V and 10 bases from J, with 17 bases between. This CDR3 is CASSSRGKSEEQFF. CDR3 bases: TGTGCCAGCAGCTCAAGAGGCAAGTCTGAGGAGCAGTTCTTC.

V gene TRBV7-5 combines with J gene TRBJ2-1; the table's D gene call, TRBD2, was not cross checked with the DNA. TRBV7-5 has pseudogene status. This CDR3 is built from 19 residues. CDR3 DNA sequence: TGTGTCAGCCGAGTGCCAGCGGGGGGGCCACAACTCTCCTACAATGAGCAGTTCTTC. This translates into CVSRVPAGGPQLSYNEQFF.

CDR3 amino acids: CASSLVQGAPTEAFF. CDR3 in DNA: TGTGCCAGCAGCTTAGTACAGGGGGCGCCCACTGAAGCTTTCTTT. The chain couples TRBV7-9 to TRBJ1-1; 9 bases are a match to TRBD1. V lost 1 base and J lost 4; bases outside the gene matches: 4. This CDR3 is 15 amino acids long. CDR1 and CDR2 from the germline V gene are SEHNR and FQNEAQ (reference sequence). The entire variable domain, with the rest obtained from reference TRBV7-9 and TRBJ1-1, is as follows: DTGVSQNPRHKITKRGQNVTFRCDPISEHNRLYWYRQTLGQGPEFLTYFQNEAQLEKSRLLSDRFSAERPKGSFSTLEIQRTEQGDSAMYLCASSLVQGAPTEAFFGQGTRLTVV.

This chain connects TRBV19 to TRBJ1-2; 10 bases align to TRBD1. CDR3 length equals 17 residues. Germline V gene lookup returns CDR1 LNHDA and CDR2 SQIVND (reference sequence). The V gene end was trimmed by 3 bases and the J gene end by 7 bases; junction bases not matched to a gene: 14. For the CDR3, the DNA is TGTGCCAGTAGTATCCCCGGGGACAGGGGTCTAGCGGCTGGCTACACCTTC. It is translated as CASSIPGDRGLAAGYTF. Drawing the rest from reference TRBV19 and TRBJ1-2, the complete variable domain is DGGITQSPKYLFRKEGQNVTLSCEQNLNHDAMYWYRQDPGQGLRLIYYSQIVNDFQKGDIAEGYSVSREKKESFPLTVTSAQKNPTAFYLCASSIPGDRGLAAGYTFGSGTRLTVV.

J is TRBJ1-3 and V is TRBV25-1, with TRBD1 as a possible D gene (6 bases). The ends were cut back, 4 bases at V and 1 base at J, with 14 bases in the middle. In germline, CDR1 is MGHDK, CDR2 SYGVNS. The CDR3 length is 16 residues. The CDR3 sequence is CASSARTGNSGNTIYF. The CDR3, as DNA: TGTGCCAGCAGTGCTCGTACAGGGAATTCTGGAAACACCATATATTTT.

The V and J genes are TRBV2 and TRBJ2-7; D is possibly TRBD2 (5 bases). Germline V gives CDR1 SNHLY, CDR2 FYNNEI. The CDR3 extends over 14 amino acids. The V end lost 4 bases, the J end lost 2 bases, and 12 bases lay between the germline ends. The CDR3 loop reads CASSGGSLPYEQYV. CDR3 in DNA: TGTGCCAGCAGTGGCGGGTCTCTACCCTACGAGCAGTACGTC.

J is TRBJ1-1 and V is TRBV6-5; D remains ambiguous. The CDR3 loop spans 14 amino acids. CDR1 MNHEY and CDR2 SVGAGI come from the germline V gene. Between the trimmed V and J ends, which lost 0 bases and 2 bases, there was a span of 7 bases. In DNA form, the CDR3 reads TGTGCCAGCAGTTACTCGAGGGCAAACACTGAAGCTTTCTTT. Its protein is CASSYSRANTEAFF.

The chain has TRBV9 and TRBJ2-2; 9 bases are shared with TRBD1. With 5 bases clipped from V and 7 bases from J, the junction kept 3 bases outside the gene matches. The germline gives CDR1 SGDLS, CDR2 YYNGEE. CDR3 size: 13 residues. The CDR3 sequence is CASRQGASGELFF. The CDR3 DNA is TGTGCCAGCAGACAGGGGGCTAGCGGGGAGCTGTTTTTT. The whole variable domain, remainder taken from reference TRBV9 and TRBJ2-2, is DSGVTQTPKHLITATGQRVTLRCSPRSGDLSVYWYQQSLDQGLQFLIQYYNGEERAKGNILERFSAQQFPDLHSELNLSSLELGDSALYFCASRQGASGELFFGEGSRLTVL.

V usage is TRBV9 and J usage is TRBJ1-2; no clear D gene. Germline CDR1 and CDR2: SGDLS and YYNGEE. Between the trimmed V and J ends, which lost 4 bases and 9 bases, there was a span of 19 bases. The CDR3 length is 14 residues. Here the CDR3 reads CASSPRGQSMRYTF. The CDR3 DNA reads as TGTGCCAGCAGCCCGAGAGGCCAGAGTATGCGCTACACCTTC.

This chain joins TRBV19 and TRBJ1-5; no definite D call. The germline V and J ends were trimmed by 1 base and 3 bases, with 13 bases remaining between them. This CDR3 spans 16 amino acids. In germline, CDR1 is LNHDA, CDR2 SQIVND (reference sequence). CDR3 nucleotides: TGTGCCAGTAGTATAGCCAGCCAGGTGTACAATCAGCCCCAGCATTTT. This translates into CASSIASQVYNQPQHF.

This clone was observed a single time. The chain joins TRBV5-5 to TRBJ1-1; tentatively, D is TRBD1 (5 bases). V lost 1 base, J lost 2 bases, and 9 bases lay in between. In germline, CDR1 is SGHKS, CDR2 YYEKEE (reference sequence). The CDR3 has 14 amino acids. The CDR3 DNA reads as TGTGCCAGCAGCTTGCCAGGGATTAACACTGAAGCTTTCTTT. It translates to CASSLPGINTEAFF.

This clone turned up a few times. This rearrangement joins TRBV30 to TRBJ1-1; D not certain. The CDR3 extends over 13 amino acids. Germline loops: CDR1 GTSNPN, CDR2 SVGIG (reference sequence). Trimming took 2 bases from V and 4 from J, leaving 11 bases between them. CDR3 sequence reads: CAWSLASGTEAFF. CDR3 DNA: TGTGCCTGGAGTTTGGCGTCGGGCACTGAAGCTTTCTTT.

This clone was detected only a few times. Other DNA sequences in the sample encode the same CDR3. The chain recombines TRBV27 with TRBJ1-5; TRBD1 matches 9 bases. This CDR3 region has 14 residues. Trimming removed 2 bases from V and 4 bases from J; junction bases left unmatched: 0. CDR1 is MNHEY and CDR2 is SMNVEV in the germline V gene (reference sequence). In nucleotides, the CDR3 is TGTGCCAGCAGTTTAGGGACAGGGAATCAGCCCCAGCATTTT. Protein sequence: CASSLGTGNQPQHF.

This clone was seen once. The gene calls are TRBV7-3 and TRBJ1-5, with TRBD1 as a possible D gene (5 bases). With 2 bases removed from V and 6 bases from J, the gap between germline ends came to 8 bases. Germline assignment: CDR1 SGHTA and CDR2 FQGTGA. This CDR3 contains 13 residues. The CDR3 loop is CASSLVGGQPQHF. DNA of the CDR3: TGTGCCAGCAGCTTAGTCGGGGGTCAGCCCCAGCATTTT.

The V call is TRBV18, the J call TRBJ1-1; a possible D gene is TRBD1 (5 bases). Per germline, CDR1 KGHSH and CDR2 LQKENI. This CDR3 has 14 residues. V lost 10 bases and J lost 0, with 15 bases in between. The CDR3 sequence is CATTVDILNTEAFF. CDR3 DNA sequence: TGTGCCACCACTGTGGACATTTTGAACACTGAAGCTTTCTTT. The entire variable domain, with the rest obtained from reference TRBV18 and TRBJ1-1, is as follows: NAGVMQNPRHLVRRRGQEARLRCSPMKGHSHVYWYRQLPEEGLKFMVYLQKENIIDESGMPKERFSAEFPKEGPSILRIQQVVRGDSAAYFCATTVDILNTEAFFGQGTRLTVV.

CDR3 bases: TGCGCCAGCAGCGATATGAGGACACCCTACTCTGGGGCCAACGTCCTGACTTTC. This translates into CASSDMRTPYSGANVLTF. The chain combines TRBV5-1 with TRBJ2-6, with D tentatively TRBD1 (5 bases). This CDR3 region has 18 residues. The V gene's germline CDR1 is SGHRS and CDR2 YFSETQ. V dropped 4 bases and J dropped 0 bases, with 17 bases sitting between them.

This clone was recorded only once. The CDR3 DNA is TGTGCCAGCAGCTTGTGGGGACAGGCGACGAGCTCTGGAAACACCATATATTTT. It specifies CASSLWGQATSSGNTIYF. V and J are TRBV7-2 and TRBJ1-3; 8 nucleotides line up with TRBD1. V was clipped by 3 bases and J by 0 bases; unmatched bases: 10. The CDR3 sequence is 18 residues long. From germline, CDR1 is SGHTA and CDR2 FQGNSA. Variable domain in full (rest from reference TRBV7-2 and TRBJ1-3): GAGVSQSPSNKVTEKGKDVELRCDPISGHTALYWYRQSLGQGLEFLIYFQGNSAPDKSGLPSDRFSAERTGGSVSTLTIQRTQQEDSAVYLCASSLWGQATSSGNTIYFGEGSWLTVV.

The chain couples TRBV3-1 (or the pseudogene TRBV3-2) to TRBJ2-7; a weak D match, TRBD2 (5 bases). CDR3 length: 15 amino acids. CDR1 is LGHDT and CDR2 is YNNKEL in the germline V gene (reference sequence). Trimming shortened V by 3 bases and J by 7 bases, and 19 bases separated the two germline ends. The CDR3 region is CASSHSATGIREQYF. CDR3 DNA: TGTGCCAGCAGCCATAGCGCTACTGGGATTCGGGAGCAGTACTTC.

This sequence joins TRBV27 and TRBJ2-2; D perhaps matches TRBD2 (6 bases). The V gene lost 5 bases and the J gene lost 7 bases, with 23 bases spanning the gap. Germline lookup yields CDR1 MNHEY and CDR2 SMNVEV (reference sequence). The CDR3 totals 17 residues. The CDR3 DNA reads as TGTGCCAGCAGTCCCGGGAACTATAACCTGGGGGGCGGGGAGCTGTTTTTT. The encoded protein is CASSPGNYNLGGGELFF.

The chain recombines TRBV9 with TRBJ1-5; TRBD1 might be the D (5 bases). The CDR3 sequence is 14 residues long. Germline assignment: CDR1 SGDLS and CDR2 YYNGEE. V was pared by 3 bases and J by 5 bases, with 12 bases between. The CDR3 region is CASSAGHLYQPQHF. DNA of the CDR3: TGTGCCAGCAGCGCCGGACACCTTTATCAGCCCCAGCATTTT.

The sample holds one count of this clone. J is TRBJ1-6 and V is TRBV6-5, with a tentative D call TRBD1 (5 bases). In germline, CDR1 is MNHEY, CDR2 SVGAGI. The CDR3 loop spans 14 amino acids. Trimming shortened V by 0 bases and J by 7 bases, and 7 bases separated the two germline ends. CDR3 sequence: CASSYSGVNSPLHF. CDR3 nucleotides: TGTGCCAGCAGTTACTCAGGGGTAAATTCACCCCTCCACTTT.

This clone has more than one count but fewer than ten. The rearrangement uses TRBV6-1 and TRBJ2-1; 8 nucleotides match TRBD1. Germline CDR1 MNHNS, CDR2 SASEGT. V gave up 0 bases and J gave up 2 bases; unmatched junction bases: 9. CDR3 length equals 18 residues. The CDR3 DNA reads as TGTGCCAGCAGTGAAGCTGAGTACAGGGGGGCTCCCTACAATGAGCAGTTCTTC. It yields the protein CASSEAEYRGAPYNEQFF.

Here the CDR3 reads CASSRDRAQPQHF. The CDR3 region has the DNA TGTGCCAGCAGCCGGGACAGGGCTCAGCCCCAGCATTTT. The V and J genes are TRBV7-2 and TRBJ1-5; TRBD1 matches 9 bases. The CDR3 is 13 amino acids. The trim removed 5 bases at V and 6 bases at J, leaving 2 bases unmatched. Per the germline V gene, CDR1 is SGHTA and CDR2 is FQGNSA.